These T cell receptor beta chains were read from a single sample in a study of blood T cell repertoires in COVID-19. Sequenced by immunoSEQ multiplex PCR; TCRdb stores in-frame clones only, minus some. The table has some 200,000 clones, over 75% seen once. Sequencing used peripheral blood. These receptors were taken from an elderly man with acute or convalescent COVID-19. CDR3s include the opening cysteine and the closing phenylalanine or tryptophan. D genes are given only for firm matches. Clone size, where shown, is once, few, many, or a class for clones that have expanded.

J,size,V,D,CDR3,DNA
TRBJ1-4,NA,TRBV24-1,NA,CATSAQGSTNEKLFF,TGTGCCACCAGCGCTCAGGGATCAACTAATGAAAAACTGTTTTTT
TRBJ2-2,NA,TRBV10-1,NA,CASRGANTGELFF,TGCGCCAGCAGAGGGGCGAACACCGGGGAGCTGTTTTTT
TRBJ1-5,few,TRBV5-1,TRBD1,CASSSTGLGQPQHF,TGCGCCAGCAGCTCGACAGGGCTGGGTCAGCCCCAGCATTTT
TRBJ2-1,NA,TRBV10-3,TRBD2,CAISMGSGNVNEQFF,TGTGCCATCAGTATGGGTAGCGGGAATGTGAATGAGCAGTTCTTC
TRBJ1-3,NA,TRBV12-5,NA,CASGTGSGNTIYF,TGTGCTAGTGGTACGGGCTCTGGAAACACCATATATTTT
TRBJ2-1,NA,TRBV2,TRBD2,CASSLRTSGIRNEQFF,TGTGCCAGCAGTCTCCGGACTAGCGGGATCCGGAATGAGCAGTTCTTC
TRBJ2-1,once,TRBV5-5,TRBD2,CASSLGLASSYNEQFF,TGTGCCAGCAGCCTGGGACTAGCGAGCTCCTACAATGAGCAGTTCTTC
TRBJ2-1,NA,TRBV7-2,TRBD2,CASSLDSGRGNEQFF,TGTGCCAGCAGCTTAGATAGCGGGAGGGGCAATGAGCAGTTCTTC
TRBJ2-2,once,TRBV7-9,NA,CASSLGTGNTGELFF,TGTGCCAGCAGCTTAGGAACAGGGAATACCGGGGAGCTGTTTTTT
TRBJ2-1,NA,TRBV12-3/TRBV12-4,NA,CASTRERYNEQFF,TGTGCCAGCACCCGGGAAAGATACAATGAGCAGTTCTTC
TRBJ2-3,NA,TRBV6-1,TRBD2,CASSEQGLGMTDTQYF,TGTGCCAGCAGTGAACAGGGACTAGGAATGACAGATACGCAGTATTTT
TRBJ2-5,NA,TRBV5-1,TRBD1,CASSAGTGGSETQYF,TGCGCCAGCAGCGCCGGGACAGGGGGCTCAGAGACCCAGTACTTC
TRBJ1-4,few,TRBV7-9,TRBD1,CASSLPRTGGHEKLFF,TGTGCCAGCAGCTTGCCCCGGACAGGGGGGCATGAAAAACTGTTTTTT
TRBJ1-4,NA,TRBV6-5,TRBD1,CASSGQGAEKLFF,TGTGCCAGCAGCGGACAGGGGGCTGAAAAACTGTTTTTT
TRBJ2-7,few,TRBV4-2,NA,CASSQARGYEQYF,TGTGCCAGCAGCCAGGCTCGGGGCTACGAGCAGTACTTC
TRBJ1-4,NA,TRBV15,NA,CATSRATEKLFF,TGTGCCACCAGCAGAGCTACCGAAAAACTGTTTTTT
TRBJ1-5,NA,TRBV6-5,NA,CASSFERGQPQHF,TGTGCCAGCAGTTTCGAGCGAGGCCAGCCCCAGCATTTT
TRBJ1-2,NA,TRBV13,TRBD1,CASSFLGGEDYGYTF,TGTGCCAGCAGCTTTTTAGGGGGCGAGGACTATGGCTACACCTTC
TRBJ2-3,once,TRBV7-9,TRBD2,CASSLNAGGVTDTQYF,TGTGCCAGCAGCTTAAACGCGGGAGGAGTGACAGATACGCAGTATTTT
TRBJ1-6,NA,TRBV5-1,TRBD1,CASSWGQAAPLHF,TGCGCCAGCAGCTGGGGACAGGCCGCACCCCTCCACTTT
TRBJ1-5,NA,TRBV19,NA,CASSLKGAQPQHF,TGTGCCAGTAGTTTGAAGGGAGCGCAGCCCCAGCATTTT
TRBJ2-1,few,TRBV21-1,NA,CAPFRGLAGDNEQFF,TGTGCCCCTTTTCGGGGACTAGCGGGGGACAATGAGCAGTTCTTC
TRBJ2-7,NA,TRBV7-2,TRBD2,CASSLGSGRSYEQYF,TGTGCCAGCAGCTTAGGCAGCGGGAGATCCTACGAGCAGTACTTC
TRBJ1-5,NA,TRBV25-1,NA,CASSEGLGSQPQHF,TGTGCCAGCAGTGAGGGACTAGGAAGCCAGCCCCAGCATTTT
TRBJ1-1,NA,TRBV7-3,NA,CASSLTANTEAFF,TGTGCCAGCAGCTTGACAGCGAACACTGAAGCTTTCTTT
TRBJ1-6,NA,TRBV6-5,NA,CASSRDHGNSPLHF,TGTGCCAGCAGCCGGGATCACGGAAATTCACCCCTCCACTTT
TRBJ2-6,NA,TRBV7-3,NA,CASSQGGSGANVLTF,TGTGCCAGCAGCCAAGGGGGCTCTGGGGCCAACGTCCTGACTTTC
TRBJ2-1,NA,TRBV9,NA,CASSLRDLAFSYNEQFF,TGTGCCAGCAGCCTAAGGGACCTAGCGTTCTCCTACAATGAGCAGTTCTTC
TRBJ2-1,NA,TRBV4-1,NA,CASSQGNYPYNEQFF,TGCGCCAGCAGCCAAGGTAACTACCCCTACAATGAGCAGTTCTTC
TRBJ2-2,few,TRBV5-1,NA,CASSSGAGELFF,TGCGCCAGCAGCTCAGGGGCCGGGGAGCTGTTTTTT
TRBJ1-2,NA,TRBV6-5,NA,CASSTPDYGYTF,TGTGCCAGCAGTACTCCCGACTATGGCTACACCTTC
TRBJ2-5,NA,TRBV18,TRBD2,CASSSQGGLDYETQYF,TGTGCCAGCTCATCCCAGGGAGGGCTAGATTATGAGACCCAGTACTTC
TRBJ1-5,NA,TRBV19,TRBD1,CASNQPGQPGQPQHF,TGTGCCAGTAACCAACCGGGACAGCCCGGTCAGCCCCAGCATTTT
TRBJ2-4,few,TRBV11-2,NA,CASSFVGVLAKNIQYF,TGTGCCAGCAGCTTTGTCGGGGTACTAGCCAAAAACATTCAGTACTTC
TRBJ2-5,NA,TRBV6-2/TRBV6-3,TRBD2,CASSKRLAGVRETQYF,TGTGCCAGCAGTAAACGACTAGCGGGAGTGAGAGAGACCCAGTACTTC
TRBJ2-2,NA,TRBV13,TRBD2,CASSLMGLAIIQNTGELFF,TGTGCCAGCAGCTTAATGGGACTAGCGATAATCCAGAACACCGGGGAGCTGTTTTTT
TRBJ1-1,NA,TRBV19,NA,CASSKSSLQANTEAFF,TGTGCCAGTAGTAAGTCTTCTTTACAGGCAAACACTGAAGCTTTCTTT
TRBJ2-7,NA,TRBV7-9,NA,CASDRDYEQYF,TGTGCCAGCGACAGAGACTACGAGCAGTACTTC
TRBJ1-2,NA,TRBV14,NA,CASSQVDGRGTNYGYTF,TGTGCCAGCAGCCAAGTTGACGGGAGAGGGACCAACTATGGCTACACCTTC
TRBJ2-1,NA,TRBV6-6,TRBD2,CASSIAPAGVGNEQFF,TGTGCCAGCAGTATCGCTCCAGCGGGAGTCGGAAATGAGCAGTTCTTC
TRBJ2-7,NA,TRBV18,TRBD1,CASSPLQGAEQYF,TGTGCCAGCTCACCTCTCCAGGGGGCCGAGCAGTACTTC
TRBJ2-1,NA,TRBV7-2,TRBD2,CASSDPGLFNEQFF,TGTGCCAGCAGCGATCCGGGACTATTCAATGAGCAGTTCTTC
TRBJ2-5,once,TRBV4-1,TRBD1,CASSQDWDRLEGETQYF,TGCGCCAGCAGCCAAGATTGGGACAGGCTGGAGGGGGAGACCCAGTACTTC
TRBJ2-2,NA,TRBV19,NA,CASSMSPLTGELFF,TGTGCCAGTAGTATGAGTCCTCTGACCGGGGAGCTGTTTTTT
TRBJ2-2,NA,TRBV24-1,NA,CATSVAGELFF,TGTGCCACCAGTGTAGCCGGGGAGCTGTTTTTT
TRBJ2-5,NA,TRBV30,NA,CAAASQETQYF,TGTGCTGCGGCCAGCCAAGAGACCCAGTACTTC
TRBJ2-3,NA,TRBV11-1,NA,CASSQSDTQYF,TGTGCCAGCAGCCAGTCAGATACGCAGTATTTT
TRBJ2-1,NA,TRBV10-1,NA,CASSESVASSYNEQFF,TGCGCCAGCAGTGAGTCGGTGGCTAGCTCCTACAATGAGCAGTTCTTC
TRBJ2-1,NA,TRBV20-1,TRBD2,CSASRETTSGRSVF,TGCAGTGCTAGTAGAGAGACGACTAGCGGGAGGTCGGTCTTC